The 5 T cell receptor beta chains listed next were all sequenced from one sample in a study of identical twins. TCRdb analysed the 5' RACE reads with MiXCR anew, one entry per CDR3 protein. This sample has approximately 300,000 distinct CDR3 sequences; more than 8% occur once, and the top ten carry 5.5% to 9%. The same data also went into a second study, on yellow fever vaccine responses in identical twins.

The sample was CD8+ T cells sorted from blood. These receptors were collected from a woman aged 18-30 years in good health.

This clonotype has just a few counts. CDR3 DNA: TGTGCCAGCAGCTCGGGGGCGGCAGATACGCAGTATTTT. This sequence encodes CASSSGAADTQYF. The rearrangement uses TRBV7-8 and TRBJ2-3; either TRBD1 or TRBD2 may supply D (6 bases each). Germline-derived CDR1 and CDR2 are SGHVS and FQNEAQ. V was clipped by 4 bases and J by 4 bases, with 9 bases between them. The CDR3 consists of 13 residues.

This chain uses TRBV6-1 with TRBJ2-7; D not certain. The CDR3 length is 14 residues. V shed 1 base and J shed 3 bases, with 10 bases lying between them. Germline V gives CDR1 MNHNS, CDR2 SASEGT. CDR3 coding DNA: TGTGCCAGCAGTGAAGGTCCGGTGAACTACGAGCAGTACTTC. Protein product: CASSEGPVNYEQYF.

This clonotype was detected ten times or more. The chain links TRBV7-9 to TRBJ1-4; 7 nucleotides match TRBD1. CDR1 and CDR2 from the germline V gene are SEHNR and FQNEAQ (reference sequence). V dropped 1 base and J dropped 8; count of bases not matched to a gene: 10. The CDR3 loop spans 16 amino acids. The CDR3 spells CASSLEPGQVEEKLFF. DNA for the CDR3: TGTGCCAGCAGCTTAGAGCCTGGACAGGTTGAGGAAAAACTGTTTTTT. The entire variable domain, with the rest obtained from reference TRBV7-9 and TRBJ1-4, is as follows: DTGVSQNPRHKITKRGQNVTFRCDPISEHNRLYWYRQTLGQGPEFLTYFQNEAQLEKSRLLSDRFSAERPKGSFSTLEIQRTEQGDSAMYLCASSLEPGQVEEKLFFGSGTQLSVL.

The chain employs TRBV7-3 and TRBJ2-2; D call uncertain. Trimming took off 2 bases at V and 3 bases at J, with 13 bases between the two ends. CDR1 is SGHTA, CDR2 FQGTGA, per germline. The CDR3 loop spans 16 amino acids. The CDR3 coding sequence is TGTGCCAGCAGCTTAGTGGGTTCCCCGTACACCGGGGAGCTGTTTTTT. It encodes CASSLVGSPYTGELFF.

Ten or more counts support this clonotype. V and J are TRBV5-6 and TRBJ2-2; no definite D call. There are 16 residues in the CDR3. Germline loops: CDR1 SGHDT, CDR2 YYEEEE. V was clipped by 2 bases and J by 6 bases, with 17 bases between them. In nucleotides, the CDR3 is TGTGCCAGCAGCTTAGGAGTCTGGGGTTACGCCGGGGAGCTGTTTTTT. Protein: CASSLGVWGYAGELFF.